This TCR beta chain was found in a study of blood T cells in healthy people across ages. For the study at large: The template switching approach captured approximately one barcoded beta molecule for every two T cells.

Notes on the study in general: Considered underestimates were the diversity estimates obtained from one million T cells. The long-lived group displayed more naive CD4+ cells, plus higher diversity, than the aged donors did.

This clonotype was seen a few times. Its specificity is not known. Each donor's blood draw was roughly 10 milliliters of peripheral blood. The germline gives CDR1 MDHEN, CDR2 SYDVKM. The CDR3 is 14 amino acids. Trimming removed 6 bases at V and 2 bases at J, with 14 bases between. The authors ran a second PCR of roughly 7 to 11 cycles using a sample-barcoded 5' primer and a J-beta primer mix. MiXCR, applied by TCRdb to the 5' RACE reads, yields one record per CDR3 protein. The table has about 800,000 distinct CDR3 sequences, less than 60% seen once. The sample was blood. The sequence came from an elderly man in good health. The J gene is TRBJ2-7, the V gene TRBV28; perhaps TRBD1 as D (5 bases). The DNA for the CDR3 is TGTGCCAGCAGCCTACCGACAGCGACCTACGAGCAGTACTTC. The encoded protein is CASSLPTATYEQYF. Supplemented by reference TRBV28 and TRBJ2-7, the full variable domain reads DVKVTQSSRYLVKRTGEKVFLECVQDMDHENMFWYRQDPGLGLRLIYFSYDVKMKEKGDIPEGYSVSREKKERFSLILESASTNQTSMYLCASSLPTATYEQYFGPGTRLTVT.